This T cell receptor beta chain originates from a study of patients and donors after allogeneic stem cell transplantation. Using its own MiXCR run on the RT-PCR reads, TCRdb lists one record per CDR3 protein. This repertoire shows about a million distinct CDR3 sequences, approximately 19% found once; its top ten account for 5.5% to 6.5%. The CDR3 has 12 amino acids. Trimming left V 2 bases short and J 6 bases short, with 7 bases between. Germline CDR1 is MNHEY and CDR2 is SVGEGT. The origin of this receptor is a human donor who was either an allogeneic HSCT recipient or a stem cell or donor lymphocyte infusion donor (not recorded which). It is not recorded whose cells these are; they may come from a transplant donor. The rearrangement joins TRBV6-2 or TRBV6-3 to TRBJ1-1; no reliable D call. The sequenced sample was blood, either unsorted or a sorted T cell fraction (not recorded which). The CDR3 DNA follows: TGTGCCAGCAGTTACCCCCCCCCTGAAGCTTTCTTT. Amino acids: CASSYPPPEAFF.